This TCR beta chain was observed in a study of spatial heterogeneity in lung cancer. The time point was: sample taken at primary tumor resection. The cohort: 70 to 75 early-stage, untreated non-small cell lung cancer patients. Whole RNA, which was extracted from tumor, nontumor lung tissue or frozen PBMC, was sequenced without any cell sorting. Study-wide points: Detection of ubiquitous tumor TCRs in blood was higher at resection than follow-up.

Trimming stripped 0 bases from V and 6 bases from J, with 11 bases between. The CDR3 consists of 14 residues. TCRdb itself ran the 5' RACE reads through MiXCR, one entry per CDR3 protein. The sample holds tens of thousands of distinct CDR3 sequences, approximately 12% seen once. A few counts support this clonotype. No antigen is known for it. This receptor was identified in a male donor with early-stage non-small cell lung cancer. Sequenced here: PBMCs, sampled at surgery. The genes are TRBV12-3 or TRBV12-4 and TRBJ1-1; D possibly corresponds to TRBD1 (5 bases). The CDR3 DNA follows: TGTGCCAGCAGTTTAGCGGGTCAGGGAGCTGAAGCTTTCTTT. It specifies CASSLAGQGAEAFF.